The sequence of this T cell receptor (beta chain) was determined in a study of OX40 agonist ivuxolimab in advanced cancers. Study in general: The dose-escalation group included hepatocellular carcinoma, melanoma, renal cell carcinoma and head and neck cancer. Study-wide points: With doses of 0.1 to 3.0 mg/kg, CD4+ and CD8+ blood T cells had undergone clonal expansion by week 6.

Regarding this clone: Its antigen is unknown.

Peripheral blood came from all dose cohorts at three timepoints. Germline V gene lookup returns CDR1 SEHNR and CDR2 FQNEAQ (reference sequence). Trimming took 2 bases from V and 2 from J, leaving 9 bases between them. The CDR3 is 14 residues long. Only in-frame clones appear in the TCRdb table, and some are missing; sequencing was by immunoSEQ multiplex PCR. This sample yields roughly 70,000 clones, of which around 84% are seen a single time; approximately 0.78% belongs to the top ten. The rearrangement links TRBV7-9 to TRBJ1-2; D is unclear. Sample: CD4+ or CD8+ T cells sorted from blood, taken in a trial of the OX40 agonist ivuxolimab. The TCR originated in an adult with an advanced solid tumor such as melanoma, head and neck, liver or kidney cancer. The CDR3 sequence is CASSLSGTNYGYTF. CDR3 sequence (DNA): TGTGCCAGCAGCTTATCGGGCACCAACTATGGCTACACCTTC.